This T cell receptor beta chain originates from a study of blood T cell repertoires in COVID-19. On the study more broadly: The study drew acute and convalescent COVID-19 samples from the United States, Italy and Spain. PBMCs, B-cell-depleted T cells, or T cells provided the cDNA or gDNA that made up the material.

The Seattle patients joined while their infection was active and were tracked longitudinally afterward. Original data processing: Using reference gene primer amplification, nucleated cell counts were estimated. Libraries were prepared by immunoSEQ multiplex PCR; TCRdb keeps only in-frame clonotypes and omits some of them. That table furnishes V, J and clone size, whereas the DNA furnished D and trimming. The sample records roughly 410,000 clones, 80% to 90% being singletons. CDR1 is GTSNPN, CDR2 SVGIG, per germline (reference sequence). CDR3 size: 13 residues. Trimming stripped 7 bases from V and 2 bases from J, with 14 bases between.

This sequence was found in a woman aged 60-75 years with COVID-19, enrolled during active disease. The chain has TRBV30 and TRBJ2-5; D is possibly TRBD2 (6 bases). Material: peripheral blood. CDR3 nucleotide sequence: TGTGCCTCCTCCTCGGGGGTTCAAGAGACCCAGTACTTC. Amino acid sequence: CASSSGVQETQYF.